The T cell receptor beta chain described here comes from a study of OX40 agonist ivuxolimab in advanced cancers. Whole-study context: Clinicians treated patients with ivuxolimab, an agonistic anti-OX40 (CD134) antibody.

This CDR3 is built from 12 residues. The V end lost 1 base, the J end lost 9 bases, and 7 bases lay between the germline ends. The germline gives CDR1 MDHEN, CDR2 SYDVKM. About this clone: Its antigen is as yet unknown.

Study-wide findings and caveats: Low levels of normalized T-cell clonal expansion also appeared in some nonresponders.

The repertoire was sequenced with immunoSEQ multiplex PCR; TCRdb's copy has only in-frame clones and lacks some. The sample gives 60,000 to 90,000 clones, 80% to 90% of which show up once; around 6.5% is in the top ten. The sequence came from an adult with an advanced solid tumor such as melanoma, head and neck, liver or kidney cancer. The chain links TRBV28 to TRBJ2-1; D gene unclear. Sequencing used CD4+ or CD8+ T cells sorted from blood, obtained in a trial of the OX40 agonist ivuxolimab. The CDR3 is CASSLYRREQFF. The CDR3 coding sequence is TGTGCCAGCAGTTTATATAGGCGTGAGCAGTTCTTC.